The 20 T cell receptor beta chains listed next were all sequenced from one sample in a study of blood T cells in healthy people across ages (dated by TCRdb to the mid-2010s). The library was obtained by 5' RACE. Reads for this sample came from an Illumina HiSeq 2500. The second PCR ran for roughly 7 to 11 cycles and used a J-beta primer mix along with a sample-barcoded 5' primer. TCRdb trimmed the raw reads at Q25, called clones with MiXCR and kept productive beta chains. Every distinct CDR3 protein forms one entry, paired with its most common genes and DNA. The sample table holds 1.5 million to 2 million distinct CDR3 sequences, of which over 25% were seen once. The leading ten clones occupy roughly 8% of the sample. The specimen was blood. All receptors come from a woman aged 25 to 39 in good health.

This clonotype was detected only a few times. The J gene is TRBJ1-5, the V gene TRBV6-1, with D unresolved. Looked up from germline, CDR1 is MNHNS and CDR2 is SASEGT. CDR3 size: 15 residues. V was pared by 4 bases and J by 6 bases, with 16 bases between. The DNA for the CDR3 is TGTGCCAGCAGTGTTGCGGAGGGTGGTTTTCAGCCCCAGCATTTT. Residues: CASSVAEGGFQPQHF.

This clonotype came up many times. The chain couples TRBV25-1 to TRBJ2-1; 14 bases are a match to TRBD2. Germline values: CDR1 MGHDK, CDR2 SYGVNS. V lost 5 bases, J lost 8 bases, and 17 bases stayed unmatched. The CDR3 spans 19 residues. CDR3: CASSKIPGLAGVRVDEQFF. The CDR3, as DNA: TGTGCCAGCAGTAAGATCCCGGGACTAGCGGGAGTCAGGGTAGATGAGCAGTTCTTC. The entire variable domain, with the rest obtained from reference TRBV25-1 and TRBJ2-1, is as follows: EADIYQTPRYLVIGTGKKITLECSQTMGHDKMYWYQQDPGMELHLIHYSYGVNSTEKGDLSSESTVSRIRTEHFPLTLESARPSHTSQYLCASSKIPGLAGVRVDEQFFGPGTRLTVL.

In its sample, this clonotype was seen a few times. The chain recombines TRBV2 with TRBJ1-1; D is unresolved. The CDR3 totals 15 residues. The germline V gene has CDR1 SNHLY and CDR2 FYNNEI. V was shortened by 1 base and J by 6 bases, with 15 bases between the two germline ends. CDR3 protein: CASSEGSAGLAEAFF. The CDR3 region has the DNA TGTGCCAGCAGTGAAGGGTCGGCGGGCTTGGCTGAAGCTTTCTTT.

Ten or more counts support this clonotype. The chain couples TRBV15 to TRBJ2-7; 7 nucleotides agree with TRBD2. CDR1 and CDR2 from the germline V gene are LNHNV and YYDKDF (reference sequence). V was pared by 1 base and J by 1 base, with 1 base of the junction left unmatched. The CDR3 is 14 amino acids. Written as DNA, the CDR3 is TGTGCCACCAGCAGAGTTAGCGGGTCCTACGAGCAGTACTTC. This sequence encodes CATSRVSGSYEQYF.

In its sample, this clonotype was seen a few times. CDR3 loop: CATSRADRGDTEAFF. Written as DNA, the CDR3 is TGTGCCACCAGCAGGGCCGACAGGGGTGATACTGAAGCTTTCTTT. V usage is TRBV15 and J usage is TRBJ1-1, with 8 bases lining up with TRBD1. The germline V gene has CDR1 LNHNV and CDR2 YYDKDF (reference sequence). This CDR3 is 15 amino acids long. Trimming took 3 bases from V and 5 from J; bases not matched to a gene: 8.

This clonotype has more than one count but fewer than ten. This chain uses TRBV20-1 with TRBJ2-1; TRBD2 agrees at 8 bases. This CDR3 is built from 19 residues. Unmatched junction bases numbered 25, after V lost 3 bases and J lost 9 bases. Germline lookup yields CDR1 DFQATT and CDR2 SNEGSKA (reference sequence). CDR3 in amino acids: CSARGGRTTPGLERFEQFF. CDR3 nucleotides: TGCAGTGCTAGGGGAGGCAGAACAACCCCGGGACTAGAAAGATTTGAGCAGTTCTTC.

This chain joins TRBV10-3 and TRBJ2-7; 9 positions match TRBD1. Unmatched junction bases numbered 7, after V lost 10 bases and J lost 3 bases. The CDR3 has 13 residues. CDR1 is ENHRY, CDR2 SYGVKD, per germline. CDR3 bases: TGTGCCACCGCCGGGACAGGGTTCTACGAGCAGTACTTC. This gives the protein CATAGTGFYEQYF.

In this sample, this clonotype turned up a few times. The V gene is TRBV4-1, the J gene TRBJ2-7, with D possibly TRBD1 on 5 matching bases. Trimming took off 3 bases at V and 2 bases at J, with 11 bases between the two ends. The CDR3 has 14 residues. Germline V CDR1 and CDR2: MGHRA, YSYEKL. CDR3 sequence reads: CASSQRQGTYEQYF. Written as DNA, the CDR3 is TGCGCCAGCAGCCAGCGGCAGGGCACCTACGAGCAGTACTTC.

In its sample, this clonotype was seen a few times. The rearrangement joins TRBV5-6 to TRBJ1-6; TRBD1 agrees at 9 bases. Germline CDR1 is SGHDT and CDR2 is YYEEEE. V shed 3 bases and J 7 bases; nucleotides not matched to a gene: 5. The CDR3 length is 15 residues. This CDR3 is CASSWGTGRNSPLHF. DNA for the CDR3: TGTGCCAGCAGCTGGGGGACAGGGCGGAATTCACCCCTCCACTTT.

This clonotype was detected a few times. The chain employs TRBV18 and TRBJ2-5, with D possibly matching TRBD2 (5 bases). Trimming removed 6 bases at V and 5 bases at J, with 16 bases between. The germline V gene has CDR1 KGHSH and CDR2 LQKENI. This CDR3 is built from 14 residues. CDR3 protein: CASSPEDQSETQYF. The CDR3 bases are TGTGCCAGCTCCCCGGAGGACCAGTCCGAGACCCAGTACTTC.

V usage is TRBV6-8 and J usage is TRBJ2-2; 14 bases fit TRBD2. This CDR3 has 18 amino acids. The junction had 7 bases not matched to a gene; V was cut back by 5 bases and J by 2 bases. Per germline, CDR1 MNHGY and CDR2 SAAAGT. CDR3 sequence reads: CASSTSTSGRVNTGELFF. CDR3 sequence (DNA): TGTGCCAGCAGTACATCGACTAGCGGGAGGGTTAACACCGGGGAGCTGTTTTTT.

This clonotype was counted only a few times. V gene TRBV7-9 combines with J gene TRBJ1-2; 7 bases are a match to TRBD1. Germline V CDR1 and CDR2: SEHNR, FQNEAQ (reference sequence). The trim removed 1 base at V and 4 bases at J, leaving 6 bases unmatched. This CDR3 comprises 15 residues. The CDR3 here is CASSLEQGNGYGYTF. The CDR3 DNA sequence: TGTGCCAGCAGCTTAGAACAGGGGAACGGCTATGGCTACACCTTC.

This clonotype was counted a few times. The V and J genes are TRBV5-1 and TRBJ2-3; 7 bases match TRBD1. CDR1 is SGHRS and CDR2 is YFSETQ in the germline V gene. The CDR3 is 16 residues long. With 3 bases clipped from V and 2 bases from J, the junction kept 9 bases outside the gene matches. CDR3 bases: TGCGCCAGCAGCTCCAAGCCGGGACAGACCACAGATACGCAGTATTTT. Its translation: CASSSKPGQTTDTQYF.

The chain joins TRBV5-1 to TRBJ1-2; the D gene is possibly TRBD1 (6 bases). There are 18 residues in the CDR3. The germline V gene has CDR1 SGHRS and CDR2 YFSETQ. The germline V and J ends were trimmed by 3 bases and 1 base, with 22 bases remaining between them. The CDR3 protein is CASSSIGTSEVLNYGYTF. CDR3 sequence (DNA): TGCGCCAGCAGCTCAATCGGGACAAGCGAGGTTCTTAACTATGGCTACACCTTC.

The sample holds many counts of this clonotype. The V call is TRBV29-1, the J call TRBJ2-7; D uncertain. The CDR3 loop spans 16 amino acids. V was shortened by 6 bases and J by 7 bases, with 28 bases between the two germline ends. The germline V gene encodes CDR1 SQVTM and CDR2 ANQGSEA. CDR3 DNA sequence: TGCAGCGTGATCCGACAAGACCCCTACTCTGGTAAGGAGCAGTACTTC. Protein: CSVIRQDPYSGKEQYF.

This clonotype was seen a few times. V is TRBV18 and J is TRBJ2-3, with 7 bases identical to TRBD2. Germline CDR1 reads KGHSH; CDR2 reads LQKENI. This CDR3 contains 19 residues. V shed 0 bases and J 0 bases; nucleotides not matched to a gene: 12. The CDR3 region has the DNA TGTGCCAGCTCACCACCGAACGGGAGGCTGAAGTCTAGCACAGATACGCAGTATTTT. It codes for CASSPPNGRLKSSTDTQYF.

This chain connects TRBV12-3 or TRBV12-4 to TRBJ1-1; TRBD1 is a possible D gene (5 bases). V was cut by 5 bases and J by 1 base, with 11 bases left in between. The CDR3 contains 14 residues. The CDR3 region has the DNA TGTGCCAGCAGTACCGGGACGACGAACACTGAAGCTTTCTTT. Encoded protein: CASSTGTTNTEAFF.

This chain links TRBV7-2 with TRBJ1-5; 8 bases agree with TRBD1. The CDR3 consists of 15 residues. The ends lost 2 bases at V and 3 bases at J; junction bases unmatched: 3. The germline V gene has CDR1 SGHTA and CDR2 FQGNSA. CDR3: CASSLWGQVNQPQHF. The CDR3, as DNA: TGTGCCAGCAGCTTATGGGGACAGGTCAATCAGCCCCAGCATTTT.

The chain recombines TRBV5-1 with TRBJ1-1, with TRBD1 identical over 8 bases. Germline V CDR1 and CDR2: SGHRS, YFSETQ. Trimming at V came to 4 bases and at J to 1 base, leaving 6 bases not matched to a gene. This CDR3 comprises 15 residues. CDR3 region: CASSKGQGGNTEAFF. CDR3 sequence (DNA): TGCGCCAGCAGCAAAGGACAGGGCGGGAACACTGAAGCTTTCTTT. The full variable domain, rest sourced from reference TRBV5-1 and TRBJ1-1, is KAGVTQTPRYLIKTRGQQVTLSCSPISGHRSVSWYQQTPGQGLQFLFEYFSETQRNKGNFPGRFSGRQFSNSRSEMNVSTLELGDSALYLCASSKGQGGNTEAFFGQGTRLTVV.

The J gene is TRBJ1-5, the V gene TRBV2; D is uncertain. Germline values: CDR1 SNHLY, CDR2 FYNNEI. Trimming cost V 1 base and J 3 bases, with 13 bases left between them. The CDR3 has 16 residues. The CDR3 protein is CASSEEGWSFNQPQHF. The CDR3 region has the DNA TGTGCCAGCAGTGAAGAAGGCTGGAGTTTCAATCAGCCCCAGCATTTT.